This T cell receptor (beta chain) was observed in a study of Graves' ophthalmopathy and Graves' hyperthyroidism. Amplification targeted the TCR beta CDR3 regions, with RNA transcripts as the source material. After a first-round RT-PCR with HTBI primers, a second-round multiplex PCR was run. Each CDR3 protein is one row after TCRdb ran MiXCR on the multiplex PCR reads. The sample lists around 520,000 distinct CDR3 sequences, roughly 39% occurring once. This clonotype was recorded many times. Hyperthyroidism patients were newly diagnosed, under 2 months' duration, aged 18 to 65. Excluded: other autoimmune disease, uncontrolled infection, pregnancy or lactation. Physicians reached a diagnosis by relying on clinical symptoms, serum thyroxine, TRAb, thyroid ultrasound and orbital computed tomography. V lost 5 bases and J lost 4; bases outside the gene matches: 7. Germline loops: CDR1 SGHVS, CDR2 FQNEAQ. There are 14 residues in the CDR3.

This sequence was found in an adult man with Graves' hyperthyroidism. This chain joins TRBV7-8 and TRBJ1-2; 7 nucleotides line up with TRBD1. Sequenced: peripheral blood or thyroid tissue (not recorded which). The CDR3 sequence is CASSHHRGGYGYTF. CDR3 coding DNA: TGTGCCAGCAGCCACCACAGGGGTGGCTATGGCTACACCTTC.